The clone carrying this TCR beta chain was seen a handful of times. The data originate from a study of identical twins. One entry per CDR3 protein results from TCRdb running MiXCR on the 5' RACE reads. This table has 200,000 to 250,000 distinct CDR3 sequences, over 5% appearing once. Trimming stripped 0 bases from V and 6 bases from J, with 6 bases between. Germline V gene lookup returns CDR1 SGHVS and CDR2 FQNEAQ. This CDR3 comprises 13 residues. The same data also went into a second study, on T cells expressing NK-cell markers. From that paper: For a few donors, these clonotypes were likewise the leading ones in the CD3+CD56-NKG2C+ fraction.

Sequenced material: CD8+ T cells sorted from blood. The chain joins TRBV7-8 to TRBJ1-5, with D hard to call. This clonotype was obtained from a woman between 18 and 30 years old in good health. CDR3 sequence reads: CASSLAESQPQHF. CDR3 sequence (DNA): TGTGCCAGCAGCTTAGCTGAGAGTCAGCCCCAGCATTTT.